This TCR beta chain was documented in a study of T cell responses to AZD1222 COVID-19 vaccine. As for the study in general: Second doses that came at about 4 or about 12 weeks were put together.

General observations from the study: Two AZD1222 administrations were followed by greater Spike-specific TCR breadth and depth.

Profiled with immunoSEQ multiplex PCR; TCRdb holds only in-frame clones, not every one. In the table there are around 78,000 clones, 87% of which are singletons. As regards this clone: Antigen: not known.

V lost 4 bases and J lost 0, with 9 bases in between. The CDR3 runs 15 residues. The germline CDR1 and CDR2 sequences are SGHTA and FQGNSA. This TCR was recovered from an adult in good health. The V and J genes are TRBV7-2 and TRBJ2-2; D perhaps matches TRBD1 (5 bases). The sample was peripheral blood, taken on day 0 of AZD1222 vaccination. The CDR3 DNA follows: TGTGCCAGCAGCTCGAAGGGGTCGAACACCGGGGAGCTGTTTTTT. It specifies CASSSKGSNTGELFF.